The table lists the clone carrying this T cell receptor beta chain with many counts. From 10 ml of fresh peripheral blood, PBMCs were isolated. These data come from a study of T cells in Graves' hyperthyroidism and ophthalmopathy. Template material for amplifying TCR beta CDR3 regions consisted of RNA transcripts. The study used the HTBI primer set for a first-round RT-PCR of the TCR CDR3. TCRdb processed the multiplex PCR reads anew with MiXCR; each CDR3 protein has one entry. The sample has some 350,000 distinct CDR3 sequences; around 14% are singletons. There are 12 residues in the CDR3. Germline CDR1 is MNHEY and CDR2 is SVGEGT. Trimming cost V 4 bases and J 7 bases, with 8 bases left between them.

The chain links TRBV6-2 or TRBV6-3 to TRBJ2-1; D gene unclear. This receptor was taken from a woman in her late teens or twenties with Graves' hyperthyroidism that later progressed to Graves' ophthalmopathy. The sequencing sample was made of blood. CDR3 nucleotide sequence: TGTGCCAGCAGTTCAATATTAAATGAGCAGTTCTTC. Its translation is CASSSILNEQFF.